Below, 20 T cell receptor beta chains from the same sample are listed, as sequenced in a study of beta chain features in type 1 diabetes. Of the isolated RNA, all was reverse transcribed, and so the sequenced material was expressed TCRB transcripts. Repertoires were generated with immunoSEQ multiplex PCR, while TCRdb's copy carries only in-frame clones and drops some. The sample includes just over 600,000 clones, roughly 16% of them seen just once. Sequences were obtained from naive CD4+ T cells from blood. The receptors come from a man younger than 30 in good health.

This chain joins TRBV10-3 and TRBJ1-5; 7 positions agree with TRBD1. CDR1 ENHRY and CDR2 SYGVKD come from the germline V gene. V dropped 11 bases and J dropped 1; count of bases not matched to a gene: 8. CDR3 length: 14 residues. The CDR3 DNA is TGTGCCGCGGGGAGGGACAGCAGCAATCAGCCCCAGCATTTT. Encoded protein: CAAGRDSSNQPQHF.

This clone was seen only a few times. V and J are TRBV5-1 and TRBJ1-1; a weak D match, TRBD1 (6 bases). The CDR3 length is 15 residues. V lost 5 bases to trimming and J lost 1 base, with 15 bases between them. Germline assignment: CDR1 SGHRS and CDR2 YFSETQ. The CDR3 DNA reads TGCGCCAGCAGGACCCAGGGGCGCTCGAACACTGAAGCTTTCTTT. It yields the protein CASRTQGRSNTEAFF.

The rearrangement links TRBV6-5 to TRBJ2-1, with no clear D. Germline V gene data show CDR1 as MNHEY and CDR2 as SVGAGI. The CDR3 loop spans 11 amino acids. V shed 7 bases and J shed 4 bases, with 5 bases lying between them. CDR3 in DNA: TGTGCCAGCACCCTATACAATGAGCAGTTCTTC. Amino acids: CASTLYNEQFF.

The genes are TRBV5-1 and TRBJ2-7, with 9 bases aligning to TRBD2. The germline V gene has CDR1 SGHRS and CDR2 YFSETQ. Trimming at V came to 3 bases and at J to 5 bases, leaving 12 bases not matched to a gene. CDR3 length: 16 residues. The CDR3 loop reads CASSSRGRATRNEQYF. The CDR3 DNA follows: TGCGCCAGCAGCTCCCGCGGGAGGGCCACCCGGAACGAGCAGTACTTC. Full variable domain (missing parts from reference TRBV5-1 and TRBJ2-7): KAGVTQTPRYLIKTRGQQVTLSCSPISGHRSVSWYQQTPGQGLQFLFEYFSETQRNKGNFPGRFSGRQFSNSRSEMNVSTLELGDSALYLCASSSRGRATRNEQYFGPGTRLTVT.

This clone turned up a few times. The V gene is TRBV7-9, the J gene TRBJ2-3; no firm D call. Looked up from germline, CDR1 is SEHNR and CDR2 is FQNEAQ (reference sequence). Trimming shortened V by 1 base and J by 2 bases, and 7 bases separated the two germline ends. This CDR3 has 14 amino acids. CDR3 region: CASSLEQFTDTQYF. CDR3 sequence (DNA): TGTGCCAGCAGCTTAGAACAATTCACAGATACGCAGTATTTT.

This clone occurred a few times. The rearrangement uses TRBV9 and TRBJ1-3, with D tentatively TRBD1 (5 bases). In germline, CDR1 is SGDLS, CDR2 YYNGEE. The V end lost 0 bases, the J end lost 1 base, and 11 bases lay between the germline ends. This CDR3 contains 16 residues. CDR3 sequence reads: CASSVETGRSGNTIYF. CDR3 bases: TGTGCCAGCAGCGTAGAAACAGGACGATCTGGAAACACCATATATTTT.

The chain carries TRBV2 and TRBJ2-5; D may match TRBD1 or TRBD2 (5 bases each). Germline-derived CDR1 and CDR2 are SNHLY and FYNNEI. The ends were cut back, 9 bases at V and 5 bases at J, with 10 bases in the middle. The CDR3 covers 11 residues. CDR3 sequence (DNA): TGTGCCAGTCCCAGGGAGGAGACCCAGTACTTC. This sequence encodes CASPREETQYF.

Notes on this clone: Other DNA variants within this sample encode the same CDR3. The chain joins TRBV18 to TRBJ2-5; D is ambiguous. V lost 5 bases to trimming and J lost 1 base, with 2 bases between them. CDR3 size: 11 residues. The germline V gene has CDR1 KGHSH and CDR2 LQKENI. Here the CDR3 reads CASSGQETQYF. The CDR3, as DNA: TGTGCCAGCTCAGGCCAAGAGACCCAGTACTTC.

Comments on this clone: The same CDR3 can be traced to other DNA sequences in this sample. The chain couples TRBV5-1 to TRBJ2-1; TRBD2 agrees at 8 bases. The CDR3 has 14 amino acids. Trimming took 3 bases from V and 2 from J; bases not matched to a gene: 1. CDR1 SGHRS and CDR2 YFSETQ come from the germline V gene. The CDR3 sequence: CASSSGLAYNEQFF. In DNA form, the CDR3 reads TGCGCCAGCAGCTCGGGACTAGCCTACAATGAGCAGTTCTTC. Looking up the rest from reference TRBV5-1 and TRBJ2-1 gives the full variable domain: KAGVTQTPRYLIKTRGQQVTLSCSPISGHRSVSWYQQTPGQGLQFLFEYFSETQRNKGNFPGRFSGRQFSNSRSEMNVSTLELGDSALYLCASSSGLAYNEQFFGPGTRLTVL.

In its sample, this clone was seen a few times. The CDR3 sequence is CASSLGQSPDTQYF. The CDR3 DNA reads TGTGCCAGCAGCTTAGGGCAGTCCCCAGATACGCAGTATTTT. V and J are TRBV13 and TRBJ2-3; D is undetermined. Germline-derived CDR1 and CDR2 are PRHDT and FYEKMQ (reference sequence). The V end lost 0 bases, the J end lost 4 bases, and 8 bases lay between the germline ends. CDR3 size: 14 residues. The entire variable domain, with the rest obtained from reference TRBV13 and TRBJ2-3, is as follows: AAGVIQSPRHLIKEKRETATLKCYPIPRHDTVYWYQQGPGQDPQFLISFYEKMQSDKGSIPDRFSAQQFSDYHSELNMSSLELGDSALYFCASSLGQSPDTQYFGPGTRLTVL.

This clone was observed a handful of times. The chain uses TRBV9 and TRBJ2-5; D is unresolved. From germline, CDR1 is SGDLS and CDR2 YYNGEE. Trimming cost V 3 bases and J 5 bases, with 17 bases left between them. This CDR3 has 15 amino acids. In nucleotides, the CDR3 is TGTGCCAGCAGCGGCCGTAGTACACTCCGGGAGACCCAGTACTTC. Protein product: CASSGRSTLRETQYF.

This rearrangement joins TRBV29-1 to TRBJ2-5, with D possibly TRBD1 on 6 matching bases. The germline V gene encodes CDR1 SQVTM and CDR2 ANQGSEA. The CDR3 extends over 13 amino acids. The V end was cut by 6 bases, the J end by 4 bases, with 15 bases between. Written as DNA, the CDR3 is TGCAGCGTGATTAGGACAGATGGAGAGACCCAGTACTTC. It translates to CSVIRTDGETQYF. Complete variable domain (other parts from reference TRBV29-1 and TRBJ2-5): SAVISQKPSRDICQRGTSLTIQCQVDSQVTMMFWYRQQPGQSLTLIATANQGSEATYESGFVIDKFPISRPNLTFSTLTVSNMSPEDSSIYLCSVIRTDGETQYFGPGTRLLVL.

This clone showed up just a few times. V is TRBV19 and J is TRBJ2-1; 11 bases map to TRBD2. CDR1 and CDR2 from the germline V gene are LNHDA and SQIVND (reference sequence). The length of the CDR3 is 19 residues. V lost 3 bases to trimming and J lost 0 bases; unmatched junction nucleotides: 10. Here the CDR3 DNA reads TGTGCCAGTAGTATCAGTAGCGGGAGGGCCCTCGGCTCCTACAATGAGCAGTTCTTC. It is translated as CASSISSGRALGSYNEQFF.

The chain has TRBV28 and TRBJ2-5; D unclear. The V end was cut by 5 bases, the J end by 4 bases, with 8 bases between. From germline, CDR1 is MDHEN and CDR2 SYDVKM. The CDR3 is 12 residues long. DNA of the CDR3: TGTGCCAGCAGTCAAAATACAGAGACCCAGTACTTC. It encodes CASSQNTETQYF.

This clone was detected a few times. The rearrangement uses TRBV2 and TRBJ2-7; 7 nucleotides agree with TRBD2. The trim removed 8 bases at V and 4 bases at J, leaving 8 bases unmatched. Germline lookup yields CDR1 SNHLY and CDR2 FYNNEI. The CDR3 covers 13 residues. CDR3 DNA: TGTGCCAGCGAGAGGGGAGGGTTTTACGAGCAGTACTTC. It is translated as CASERGGFYEQYF.

This clone was detected a few times. The chain carries TRBV2 and TRBJ1-1, with D uncertain. CDR1 and CDR2 (germline): SNHLY, FYNNEI. The CDR3 spans 15 residues. V lost 3 bases and J lost 2, with 13 bases in between. This CDR3 is CASSEGQAINTEAFF. In DNA, the CDR3 is TGTGCCAGCAGTGAGGGTCAGGCGATAAACACTGAAGCTTTCTTT.

V is TRBV28 and J is TRBJ1-1; 8 nucleotides match TRBD1. There are 16 residues in the CDR3. V was pared by 5 bases and J by 8 bases, with 16 bases of the junction left unmatched. CDR1 is MDHEN, CDR2 SYDVKM, per germline. The CDR3, as DNA: TGTGCCAGCAGTCCTCTAATGGACAGGGAAGTTAAAGAAGCTTTCTTT. This sequence encodes CASSPLMDREVKEAFF. Variable domain in full (rest from reference TRBV28 and TRBJ1-1): DVKVTQSSRYLVKRTGEKVFLECVQDMDHENMFWYRQDPGLGLRLIYFSYDVKMKEKGDIPEGYSVSREKKERFSLILESASTNQTSMYLCASSPLMDREVKEAFFGQGTRLTVV.

The CDR3 reads CASSGSYNEQFF. The CDR3 DNA is TGTGCCAGCAGCGGTTCCTACAATGAGCAGTTCTTC. The genes are TRBV11-3 and TRBJ2-1, with D hard to call. CDR3 size: 12 residues. The ends were cut back, 5 bases at V and 1 base at J, with 3 bases in the middle. Germline CDR1 reads SGHNT; CDR2 reads YENEEA.

This clone was counted between two and nine times. The chain uses TRBV18 and TRBJ2-3; D gene uncertain. Germline CDR1 and CDR2: KGHSH and LQKENI. Trimming took 2 bases from V and 1 from J, leaving 10 bases between them. The CDR3 has 15 residues. The CDR3 nucleotides read TGTGCCAGCTCACCAGGCAGCCTACGCACAGATACGCAGTATTTT. Translating gives CASSPGSLRTDTQYF.

There are a few counts of this clone. The chain has TRBV7-9 and TRBJ1-1; possible D gene TRBD1, 5 bases. Germline lookup yields CDR1 SEHNR and CDR2 FQNEAQ (reference sequence). The CDR3 sequence is 17 residues long. V lost 5 bases and J 7 bases, leaving 26 bases between the germline ends. CDR3 DNA sequence: TGTGCCAGCAGCCCTCACTACAAGGACACGGCTTGGGGTGAAGCTTTCTTT. Amino acids: CASSPHYKDTAWGEAFF.